A selection of T cell receptor beta chains follows, all from one sample in a study of cytomegalovirus exposure and HLA in healthy donors. Sequencing used immunoSEQ multiplex PCR; TCRdb keeps in-frame clones, though not all of them. In the table there are 200,000 or so clones, 80% to 90% of which are singletons. The sequenced sample consisted of PBMCs. All receptors derive from a woman aged 25 to 45 in good health and CMV-seropositive. Each CDR3 is given with its conserved first and last residue. Fields, in order: J gene, D gene, clone size, V gene, CDR3 DNA, CDR3 protein. A D gene is named only where the DNA matches it firmly. Size values are once, few and many counts, or a class for expanded clones, and some rows have none.

>TRBJ2-2|TRBD1|many|TRBV7-2
TGTGCCAGCAGCATTGCCCACCGGGACAGATGGTTTACAACCGGGGAGCTGTTTTTT
CASSIAHRDRWFTTGELFF
>TRBJ2-7|.|.|TRBV11-2
TGTGCCAGCAGCTCAGGACTACCCTACTACGAGCAGTACTTC
CASSSGLPYYEQYF
>TRBJ1-2|TRBD1|once|TRBV5-6
TGTGCCAGCAGCTGGGGACAGGGGGTAGATATCTATGGCTACACCTTC
CASSWGQGVDIYGYTF
>TRBJ2-7|TRBD1|once|TRBV19
TGTGCCAGTAGTGTATGGACAGGGGCGTCCTACGAGCAGTACTTC
CASSVWTGASYEQYF
>TRBJ2-7|.|.|TRBV29-1
TGCAGCGTTACGGTCTCCTACGAGCAGTACTTC
CSVTVSYEQYF
>TRBJ1-2|.|.|TRBV7-8
TGTGCCAGCAGCTCGACGGAGGGATATGGCTACACCTTC
CASSSTEGYGYTF
>TRBJ2-1|TRBD1|.|TRBV4-2
TGTGCCAGCAGCCAAGATCTGGGGCAGGGGGCGTATGAGCAGTTCTTC
CASSQDLGQGAYEQFF
>TRBJ2-5|.|.|TRBV21-1
TGTGCCCGCAAAAAACCCGGGACTAGCGTTAAAAAAGAGACCCAGTACTTC
CARKKPGTSVKKETQYF
>TRBJ2-7|.|.|TRBV18
TGTGCCAGCTCCCCATTGGCAAGCTCCTACGAGCAGTACTTC
CASSPLASSYEQYF
>TRBJ2-1|TRBD2|.|TRBV18
TGTGCCAGCTCACCCCAAGCGGGAGTAAACTACAATGAGCAGTTCTTC
CASSPQAGVNYNEQFF
>TRBJ1-1|.|.|TRBV27
TGTGCCAGCAGTCCAGGGGCGATGAACACTGAAGCTTTCTTT
CASSPGAMNTEAFF
>TRBJ2-1|.|.|TRBV7-6
TGTGCCAGCAGCCCCGGTGGAGGGGAGGCCGAGCAGTTCTTC
CASSPGGGEAEQFF
>TRBJ2-2|TRBD2|.|TRBV5-4
TGTGCCAGCAGCCGCGGAATAGCGGGAGAGGAATCCGGGGAGCTGTTTTTT
CASSRGIAGEESGELFF
>TRBJ1-5|.|.|TRBV9
TGTGCCAGCAGCCCCAGGCGTGATCAGCCCCAGCATTTT
CASSPRRDQPQHF
>TRBJ1-5|TRBD1|.|TRBV7-2
TGTGCCAGCAGCATTCGGACAGGATCTTATCAGCCCCAGCATTTT
CASSIRTGSYQPQHF
>TRBJ2-1|TRBD2|.|TRBV27
TGTGCCAGCAGTTCCCGGCGGGAGGGCCGCAATGAGCAGTTCTTC
CASSSRREGRNEQFF
>TRBJ1-4|.|.|TRBV6-5
TGTGCCAGCAGTTACTCTCCAGTCGAAAAACTGTTTTTT
CASSYSPVEKLFF
>TRBJ2-7|.|.|TRBV5-6
TGTGCCAGCAGCTTGGGGAGGATCTACGAGCAGTACTTC
CASSLGRIYEQYF
>TRBJ2-7|.|once|TRBV5-1
TGCGCCAGCAGCTCAAGCCAGGGGAACCACGAGCAGTACTTC
CASSSSQGNHEQYF
>TRBJ1-1|.|.|TRBV28
TGTGCCCGGACAATGAACACTGAAGCTTTCTTT
CARTMNTEAFF
>TRBJ2-5|.|.|TRBV7-6
TGTGCCAGCAGCTCACTAGGGGGACGAGTTCAGGAGACCCAGTACTTC
CASSSLGGRVQETQYF
>TRBJ2-2|TRBD2|.|TRBV5-4
TGTGCCAGCAGCCGCGCCCTAGCGGGAGGGCAAACCGGGGAGCTGTTTTTT
CASSRALAGGQTGELFF
>TRBJ1-2|.|.|TRBV5-1
TGCGCCAGCAGCGAACTAAACTATGGCTACACCTTC
CASSELNYGYTF
>TRBJ2-7|TRBD2|.|TRBV19
TGTGCCAGTAGTATAGTCAGCGGGAGCTCCTACGAGCAGTACTTC
CASSIVSGSSYEQYF
>TRBJ2-7|TRBD2|.|TRBV6-5
TGTGCCAGCACGTCTAGCGGGAGGCCGCCCTACGAGCAGTACTTC
CASTSSGRPPYEQYF
>TRBJ2-5|TRBD1|once|TRBV29-1
TGCCCCCCAACCAGGGACAGGCAAGAGACCCAGTACTTC
CPPTRDRQETQYF
>TRBJ1-2|.|.|TRBV9
TGTGCCAGCAGCGTAACCCCCTGGGGCGGAGACTATGGCTACACCTTC
CASSVTPWGGDYGYTF
>TRBJ1-2|.|.|TRBV18
TGTGCCAGCTCACCACCAGACAATAACTATGGCTACACCTTC
CASSPPDNNYGYTF
>TRBJ2-7|TRBD2|.|TRBV28
TGTGCCAGCAGTCCGCCGACTAGCGGGAGCCTTATCTACGAGCAGTACTTC
CASSPPTSGSLIYEQYF
>TRBJ1-2|.|.|TRBV7-9
TGTGCCAGCAGCTTAGATGGGGGGGAAGACTATGGCTACACCTTC
CASSLDGGEDYGYTF
>TRBJ2-1|.|.|TRBV6-5
TGTGCCAGCAGTACCGGGGCGGGGCTATACAATGAGCAGTTCTTC
CASSTGAGLYNEQFF